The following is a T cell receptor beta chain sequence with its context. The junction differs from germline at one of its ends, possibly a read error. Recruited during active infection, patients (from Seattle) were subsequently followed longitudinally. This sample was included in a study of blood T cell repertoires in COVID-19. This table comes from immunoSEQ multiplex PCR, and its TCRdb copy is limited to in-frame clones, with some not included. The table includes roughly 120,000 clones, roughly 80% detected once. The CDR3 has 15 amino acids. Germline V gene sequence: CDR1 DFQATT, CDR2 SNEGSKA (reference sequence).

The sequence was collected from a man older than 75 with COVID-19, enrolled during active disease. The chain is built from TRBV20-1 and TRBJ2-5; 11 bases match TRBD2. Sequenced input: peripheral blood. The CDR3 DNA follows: TGCTGTGCTAGTCCCGCGACTAGCGGGGAGGAGACCCAGTACTTC. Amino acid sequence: CCASPATSGEETQYF.